This TCR beta chain was sequenced during a study of blood T cell repertoires in COVID-19. Study at large: COVID-19 samples, acute and convalescent, were from the United States, Italy and Spain.

TCRdb's copy holds only in-frame clones and misses some; the assay was immunoSEQ multiplex PCR. Of 360,000 or so clones in the sample, 85% to 90% were seen once. Germline lookup yields CDR1 SGHVS and CDR2 FQNEAQ. CDR3 length equals 14 residues. V lost 0 bases and J lost 4, with 9 bases in between. The sequence derives from a man younger than 35 with active or convalescent COVID-19. The J gene is TRBJ1-2, the V gene TRBV7-8, with no clear D. The specimen sequenced was peripheral blood. CDR3: CASSLAELGYGYTF. The CDR3 region has the DNA TGTGCCAGCAGCTTAGCGGAGCTCGGCTATGGCTACACCTTC.